This section outlines one T cell receptor beta chain sequence together with its context. The data originate from a study of blood T cell repertoires in COVID-19. About the research overall: Collection of acute and convalescent COVID-19 samples took place in the United States, Italy and Spain. The cDNA or gDNA used as material had been derived from T cells, B-cell-depleted T cells, or PBMCs.

Germline CDR1 reads LNHNV; CDR2 reads YYDKDF (reference sequence). V lost 5 bases, J lost 5 bases, and 15 bases lay in between. CDR3 length: 14 amino acids. Some clones are missing from TCRdb's copy, which holds only in-frame ones; the method was immunoSEQ multiplex PCR. The sample has about 310,000 clones, around 86% seen once. The chain couples TRBV15 to TRBJ2-5; TRBD2 might be the D (8 bases). The source of this sequence is a man aged 50-60 years with active or convalescent COVID-19. The sequencing input was peripheral blood. CDR3: CATSRQGGGETQYF. DNA for the CDR3: TGTGCCACCAGCCGACAGGGCGGGGGGGAGACCCAGTACTTC.